What follows are 5 T cell receptor beta chains derived from one specimen sequenced in a study of identical twins. In TCRdb, the 5' RACE reads were re-called with MiXCR into one record per CDR3 protein. Seen here are 500,000 or so distinct CDR3 sequences, roughly an eighth observed once, and the top ten hold around 0.98%. These data were also reused for a study on yellow fever vaccine responses in identical twins.

The sequenced sample consisted of CD4+ T cells sorted from blood. Receptor source: a young woman in good health.

V and J are TRBV3-1 and TRBJ2-7, with 8 bases matching TRBD2. V was pared by 1 base and J by 4 bases, with 6 bases of the junction left unmatched. CDR1 LGHDT and CDR2 YNNKEL come from the germline V gene (reference sequence). CDR3 size: 15 residues. This chain's CDR3 is CASSQVLAGRYEQYF. The DNA for the CDR3 is TGTGCCAGCAGCCAAGTATTAGCGGGACGGTACGAGCAGTACTTC.

Comment on this clonotype: At one end the junction does not follow the germline gene, possibly because of a read error. This sequence joins TRBV10-1 and TRBJ2-1; D is unresolved. Germline lookup yields CDR1 WNHNN and CDR2 SYGVQD (reference sequence). CDR3 size: 17 residues. The CDR3 bases are TGCGCCAGCGGTGAGTCGGAAGCAGTAAGCTCCTACAATGAGCAGTTCTTC. Residues: CASGESEAVSSYNEQFF.

This clonotype appeared a few times. V and J are TRBV20-1 and TRBJ2-1; 12 bases line up with TRBD2. CDR3 length: 16 amino acids. Germline assignment: CDR1 DFQATT and CDR2 SNEGSKA (reference sequence). Trimming at V came to 0 bases and at J to 14 bases, leaving 14 bases not matched to a gene. The CDR3 DNA reads as TGCAGTGCTAGAGACGACTGGCTAGCGGGAGGGTCGGAGGAGTTCTTC. Translating gives CSARDDWLAGGSEEFF.

This clonotype showed up just a few times. The chain carries TRBV11-2 and TRBJ2-1; 11 bases fit TRBD2. The germline V gene has CDR1 SGHAT and CDR2 FQNNGV. V lost 4 bases to trimming and J lost 8 bases; unmatched junction nucleotides: 7. CDR3 length: 15 amino acids. CDR3 residues: CASSSTSGSFHEQFF. CDR3 DNA: TGTGCCAGCAGCTCTACTAGCGGGAGCTTCCATGAGCAGTTCTTC.

The V gene is TRBV6-2 or TRBV6-3, the J gene TRBJ2-3, with TRBD1 identical over 12 bases. The length of the CDR3 is 15 residues. CDR1 is MNHEY and CDR2 is SVGEGT in the germline V gene. The V gene end was trimmed by 6 bases and the J gene end by 7 bases; junction bases not matched to a gene: 8. CDR3 sequence reads: CASSEGQGAINTQYF. CDR3 in DNA: TGTGCCAGCAGCGAGGGACAGGGGGCTATAAATACGCAGTATTTT.